The clone carrying this T cell receptor (beta chain) has only one observation. The target antigen is unknown. Reverse transcription of roughly 0.45 to 1 ug RNA was performed with random hexamers. Amplification of the TCR beta CDR3 was carried out by immunoSEQ multiplex PCR, which spanned a total of 54 Vbeta and 13 Jbeta segments. MiXCR was run by TCRdb on the immunoSEQ multiplex PCR reads, yielding one entry per CDR3 protein. Of some 300,000 distinct CDR3 sequences listed, approximately 85% are singletons. The data originate from a study of CD8 T cells in Susac syndrome. Study-level findings and limits: The study recognized that the number of individuals in its TCR sequencing and HLA analysis was relatively small.

Germline loops: CDR1 MNHEY, CDR2 SMNVEV (reference sequence). The V segment lost 5 bases and the J segment 2 bases; nucleotides outside the gene matches: 7. The CDR3 spans 15 residues. Sequencing of TCR beta was performed on blood CD8+ T cells and on blood CD4+ T cells. Through negative isolation, CD4+ and CD8+ T cells were obtained, while TEMRA cells were enriched using FACS. Sequencing was done on a sample of CD8+ T cells from PBMCs. The sequence was collected from a human donor with multiple sclerosis. The V gene is TRBV27, the J gene TRBJ1-1; 8 positions match TRBD1. The CDR3 bases are TGTGCCAGCAGTGCGGGACAGGCACTAAACACTGAAGCTTTCTTT. Translated: CASSAGQALNTEAFF.